These 17 T cell receptor beta chains came from one sample sequenced in a study of molecular identifiers for immune sequencing clone quantification. A single record per CDR3 protein comes from TCRdb applying MiXCR to the PCR reads. This table has tens of thousands of distinct CDR3 sequences, less than 20% appearing once. Source material: naive CD8+ T cells from blood, with Jurkat cell RNA spiked in. This sample's subset: FACS-sorted CD8+CD4-CCR7+CD45RA+ naive T cells. These receptors all come from a human donor in good health. Some libraries in this study had Jurkat cell RNA spiked in.

Concerning this clonotype: This could be a read error, since a much larger clone is one nucleotide away. The DNA of the CDR3 is TGTGCCAGCAGCTTGGGGACTGGCGGGCGCTCCTACGAGCAGTACTTC. This translates into CASSLGTGGRSYEQYF. V and J are TRBV7-9 and TRBJ2-7; a weak D match, TRBD2 (6 bases). The CDR3 covers 16 residues. CDR1 and CDR2 (germline): SEHNR, FQNEAQ (reference sequence). V dropped 3 bases and J dropped 0 bases, with 15 bases sitting between them.

This clonotype was detected ten times or more. The rearrangement joins TRBV15 to TRBJ2-7; 11 bases match TRBD2. V trimming: 1 base; J trimming: 4 bases; junction bases outside the gene matches: 0. The CDR3 is 14 residues long. Germline CDR1 reads LNHNV; CDR2 reads YYDKDF (reference sequence). This CDR3 reads CATSRGLAGYEQYF. CDR3 nucleotide sequence: TGTGCCACCAGCAGAGGACTAGCGGGATACGAGCAGTACTTC. The complete variable domain, with remaining parts taken from reference TRBV15 and TRBJ2-7, reads DAMVIQNPRYQVTQFGKPVTLSCSQTLNHNVMYWYQQKSSQAPKLLFHYYDKDFNNEADTPDNFQSRRPNTSFCFLDIRSPGLGDTAMYLCATSRGLAGYEQYFGPGTRLTVT.

The chain couples TRBV10-3 to TRBJ2-7, with TRBD2 identical over 7 bases. The CDR3 length is 12 residues. V lost 6 bases, J lost 2 bases, and 1 base stayed unmatched. The germline V gene encodes CDR1 ENHRY and CDR2 SYGVKD. The CDR3 DNA reads as TGTGCCATCAGGGGGGGGACCTACGAGCAGTACTTC. Translated: CAIRGGTYEQYF.

In regard to this clonotype: This sequence may be a read error, since a much larger clone differs from it by one base. This chain links TRBV28 with TRBJ2-2; possibly TRBD2 for D (6 bases). Per germline, CDR1 MDHEN and CDR2 SYDVKM. CDR3 length: 14 amino acids. CDR3: CASSLSVLGGELVF. In DNA form, the CDR3 reads TGTGCCAGCAGTTTATCCGTTTTGGGCGGGGAGCTGGTTTTT.

This clonotype was detected many times. The chain is built from TRBV5-1 and TRBJ1-2; D remains unclear. Trimming left V 4 bases short and J 3 bases short, with 19 bases between. This CDR3 has 16 amino acids. CDR1 is SGHRS and CDR2 is YFSETQ in the germline V gene. CDR3: CASSQGLGYLDYGYTF. Here the CDR3 DNA reads TGCGCCAGCAGCCAAGGCCTGGGGTATCTCGACTATGGCTACACCTTC.

As regards this clonotype: One base away lies a much larger clone, so this may be a sequencing read error. The chain joins TRBV28 to TRBJ2-7, with a weak D call TRBD2 (5 bases). CDR3 size: 14 residues. Germline V CDR1 and CDR2: MDHEN, SYDVKM. V lost 3 bases to trimming and J lost 2 bases, with 11 bases between them. The CDR3 bases are TGTGCCAGCAGTTTGTGGTGGGGAGCCTACGAGCAGTACTTC. Residues: CASSLWWGAYEQYF.

This clonotype showed up just a few times. The rearrangement uses TRBV19 and TRBJ2-1; D is unclear. Trimming cost V 9 bases and J 7 bases, with 13 bases left between them. The CDR3 runs to 12 residues. CDR1 and CDR2 from the germline V gene are LNHDA and SQIVND (reference sequence). The CDR3 DNA reads TGTGCCAGCGATCCTGGGTGGAATGAGCAGTTCTTC. Translation gives CASDPGWNEQFF.

The CDR3 DNA sequence: TGTGCCAGCAGCTTAGAGGCTAGCGGGAACACCGGGGAGCTGTTTTTT. Protein sequence: CASSLEASGNTGELFF. The chain recombines TRBV13 with TRBJ2-2; 7 nucleotides line up with TRBD2. This CDR3 spans 16 amino acids. The J segment lost 1 base and the V segment lost 1 base, leaving 3 bases of the junction unmatched. Per the germline V gene, CDR1 is PRHDT and CDR2 is FYEKMQ (reference sequence).

At least ten counts were recorded for this clonotype. CDR3 in amino acids: CASSLTPPTGGVTDTQYF. In nucleotides, the CDR3 is TGTGCCAGCAGCTTAACTCCCCCGACAGGGGGCGTAACAGATACGCAGTATTTT. The chain recombines TRBV7-3 with TRBJ2-3; TRBD1 matches 10 bases. V lost 0 bases to trimming and J lost 3 bases; unmatched junction nucleotides: 9. Per germline, CDR1 SGHTA and CDR2 FQGTGA. This CDR3 is 18 amino acids long.

This clonotype was seen ten or more times. This rearrangement joins TRBV19 to TRBJ2-2, with TRBD2 identical over 7 bases. This CDR3 spans 15 amino acids. The germline gives CDR1 LNHDA, CDR2 SQIVND (reference sequence). Trimming cost V 5 bases and J 8 bases; bases outside gene matches: 11. The CDR3 reads CASSRAGAGPGELFF. The CDR3 bases are TGTGCCAGTAGTCGCGCGGGAGCAGGTCCGGGGGAGCTGTTTTTT.

This clonotype was observed many times. The chain uses TRBV5-1 and TRBJ2-7; D is perhaps TRBD1 (5 bases). The CDR3 extends over 14 amino acids. V was pared by 4 bases and J by 3 bases, with 14 bases between. In germline, CDR1 is SGHRS, CDR2 YFSETQ. The CDR3 nucleotides are TGCGCCAGCAGCCCTACAGGTTCTGTCTACGAGCAGTACTTC. Protein: CASSPTGSVYEQYF.

As to this clonotype: A much larger clone differs from this one at a single base, so this may be a read error. The V and J genes are TRBV29-1 and TRBJ2-1; D call uncertain. Trimming shortened V by 1 base and J by 8 bases, and 9 bases separated the two germline ends. Germline CDR1 is SQVTM and CDR2 is ANQGSEA. CDR3 length equals 12 residues. For the CDR3, the DNA is TGCAGCGTTGAAGCCAGGAATTATGAGCAGTTCTTC. It translates to CSVEARNYEQFF.

This clonotype was recorded a few times. A read error may produce the germline difference seen at one junction end. V usage is TRBV29-1 and J usage is TRBJ2-1; D not certain. The CDR3 length is 12 residues. CDR1 and CDR2 (germline): SQVTM, ANQGSEA. The CDR3 spells CSVGVYGHEQFF. As DNA, the CDR3 is TGCAGCGTTGGGGTCTACGGCCATGAACAGTTCTTC.

This clonotype was counted ten times or more. The rearrangement uses TRBV7-9 and TRBJ2-4, with D possibly TRBD2 on 6 matching bases. The ends were cut back, 2 bases at V and 4 bases at J, with 12 bases in the middle. This CDR3 contains 15 residues. The germline gives CDR1 SEHNR, CDR2 FQNEAQ (reference sequence). CDR3 region: CASSLPGRGKNIQYF. CDR3 bases: TGTGCCAGCAGCTTACCAGGTCGGGGGAAAAACATTCAGTACTTC.

On this clonotype: A much larger clone differs from this one at a single base, so this may be a read error. Here the CDR3 omits its conserved ending phenylalanine or tryptophan, so a read error is the likely source. The chain combines TRBV7-9 with TRBJ2-3; TRBD1 is a possible D gene (5 bases). V was shortened by 2 bases and J by 2 bases, with 8 bases between the two germline ends. Germline-derived CDR1 and CDR2 are SEHNR and FQNEAQ (reference sequence). The CDR3 is 14 amino acids. The CDR3 DNA sequence: TGTGCCAGCAGCTTACCGACAGCCACAGATACGCAGTATTCT. Protein product: CASSLPTATDTQYS.

This clonotype was picked up many times. This chain joins TRBV29-1 and TRBJ2-7, with 8 bases identical to TRBD2. Trimming cost V 6 bases and J 0 bases; bases outside gene matches: 7. Germline CDR1 reads SQVTM; CDR2 reads ANQGSEA. The CDR3 is 14 residues long. The CDR3, as DNA: TGCAGCGTAGTTAGCGGGGTAAGCTCCTACGAGCAGTACTTC. Translation gives CSVVSGVSSYEQYF.

There are a few counts of this clonotype. This chain uses TRBV12-3 or TRBV12-4 with TRBJ2-7; 8 bases fit TRBD2. V lost 5 bases, J lost 0 bases, and 3 bases stayed unmatched. This CDR3 is built from 14 residues. CDR3 coding DNA: TGTGCCAGCAGTGTTAGCGGGAACTCCTACGAGCAGTACTTC. Its protein is CASSVSGNSYEQYF.